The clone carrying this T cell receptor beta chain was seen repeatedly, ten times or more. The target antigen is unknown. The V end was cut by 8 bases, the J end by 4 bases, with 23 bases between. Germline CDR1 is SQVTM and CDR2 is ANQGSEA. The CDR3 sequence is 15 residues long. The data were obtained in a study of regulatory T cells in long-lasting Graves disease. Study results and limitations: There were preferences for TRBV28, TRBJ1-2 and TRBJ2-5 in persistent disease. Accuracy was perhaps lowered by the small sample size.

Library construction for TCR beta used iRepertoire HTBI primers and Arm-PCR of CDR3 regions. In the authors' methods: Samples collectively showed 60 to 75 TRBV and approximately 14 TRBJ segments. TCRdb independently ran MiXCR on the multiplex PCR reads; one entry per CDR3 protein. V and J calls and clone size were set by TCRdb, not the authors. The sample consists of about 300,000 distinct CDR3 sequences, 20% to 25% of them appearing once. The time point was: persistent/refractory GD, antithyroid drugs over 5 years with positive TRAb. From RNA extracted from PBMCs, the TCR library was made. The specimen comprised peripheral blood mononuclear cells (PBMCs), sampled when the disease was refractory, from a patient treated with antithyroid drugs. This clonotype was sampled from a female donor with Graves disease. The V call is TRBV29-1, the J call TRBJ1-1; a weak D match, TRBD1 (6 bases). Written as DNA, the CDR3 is TGCAGCTTTGCGGGGGGCGCAAGATTGGGCACTGAAGCTTTCTTT. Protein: CSFAGGARLGTEAFF.